This TCR beta chain was captured in a study of blood T cell repertoires in COVID-19. Study-wide background: The United States, Italy and Spain provided the acute and convalescent COVID-19 samples. The analysed material was cDNA or gDNA that came from T cells, B-cell-depleted T cells, or PBMCs.

Trimming shortened V by 1 base and J by 4 bases, and 17 bases separated the two germline ends. The CDR3 sequence is 17 residues long. The V gene's germline CDR1 is LNHDA and CDR2 SQIVND (reference sequence). As handled by the study authors: Amplification from reference gene primers served as the basis for estimated nucleated cell counts. Repertoires were generated with immunoSEQ multiplex PCR, while TCRdb's copy carries only in-frame clones and drops some. Clone size and V and J calls were adopted from that table, with D and trimming inferred from the DNA. The profile covers approximately 22,000 clones, with 65% to 80% appearing a single time and 15% to 20% taken by the ten largest.

The chain recombines TRBV19 with TRBJ2-1; D possibly corresponds to TRBD1 (7 bases). Sequencing input: peripheral blood. This clonotype was obtained from a human donor in a cohort sampled during active or convalescent COVID-19. The chain's CDR3 is CASSIGTGRRGYNEQFF. CDR3 coding DNA: TGTGCCAGTAGTATAGGGACAGGAAGGCGGGGATACAATGAGCAGTTCTTC.